The subject of this entry is one T cell receptor beta chain. Antigen: not known. Authors of the study amplified TCR beta CDR3 regions from RNA transcripts. Carried out on the TCR CDR3, a first-round RT-PCR used the HTBI primer set. One entry per CDR3 protein results from TCRdb running MiXCR on the multiplex PCR reads. This table has around 440,000 distinct CDR3 sequences, 15% to 19% appearing once. The sample belongs to a study of T cells in Graves' hyperthyroidism and ophthalmopathy. Study observations and caveats: Patients with ophthalmopathy were separated from those with stable hyperthyroidism by a 13 V-J model.

Trimming at V came to 5 bases and at J to 3 bases, leaving 4 bases not matched to a gene. Looked up from germline, CDR1 is SGHNT and CDR2 is YENEEA. This CDR3 comprises 14 residues. Sequenced material: blood. This chain connects TRBV11-3 to TRBJ2-1, with 7 positions matching TRBD2. The sequence was obtained from a woman under 30 with Graves' hyperthyroidism. The CDR3 protein is CASSGRDYYNEQFF. CDR3 nucleotides: TGTGCCAGCAGCGGCCGGGACTACTACAATGAGCAGTTCTTC.